The clone carrying this T cell receptor (beta chain) was recorded many times. The antigen remains unidentified. The data stem from a study of post-analysis software for immune sequencing data. Germline-derived CDR1 and CDR2 are MDHEN and SYDVKM. The CDR3 is made up of 13 amino acids. The study's findings and limits: Strong co-clustering by F measure was seen for same-batch samples. People with multiple sclerosis had a significantly lower normalized Chao1 diversity than controls did. Compared with controls, patients had more of about 5 TRBV segments, including TRBV5-6, TRBV5-1 and TRBV20-1.

The TCR beta cDNA libraries carried unique molecular identifiers. Some 500,000 cDNA molecules were obtained per 1 to 10 million input T cells. One entry per CDR3 protein results from TCRdb running MiXCR on the PCR reads. The sample carries under 200,000 distinct CDR3 sequences, 29% recorded once. The chain recombines TRBV28 with TRBJ2-5, with 9 bases that match TRBD1. The origin of this receptor is a girl under 18 with multiple sclerosis. Sequencing input: blood. DNA for the CDR3: TGTGCTACCGGGACAGGGAGTTGGGAGACCCAGTACTTC. Translated: CATGTGSWETQYF.